A single sample gave rise to the 4 T cell receptor beta chains below, sequenced in a study of vaccination and CD4 T cells after COVID-19. Sequence data for DNA of cultured CD4+ T cells were generated by the Oncomine TCR Beta short-read assay. TCRdb reprocessed the PCR reads via MiXCR and lists one record per CDR3 protein. The sample records approximately 15,000 distinct CDR3 sequences, approximately 39% being singletons. The antigens of these receptors remain unknown. Treatment reported: roughly 10-day PBMC culture with coronavirus spike peptide pools or control peptides (ViraFEST assay). The material was CD4+ T cells from blood, cultured in vitro, obtained before SARS-CoV-2 vaccination. These receptors all stem from a human donor who had recovered from COVID-19.

A few counts support this clonotype. The rearrangement links TRBV27 to TRBJ2-5; tentative D call: TRBD2 (6 bases). The germline V gene has CDR1 MNHEY and CDR2 SMNVEV (reference sequence). This CDR3 is built from 16 residues. V was trimmed by 3 bases and J by 0 bases, leaving 14 bases between them. The CDR3 loop reads CASSLGGTQYQETQYF. The CDR3 nucleotides are TGTGCCAGCAGTTTGGGGGGAACCCAGTACCAAGAGACCCAGTACTTC.

This rearrangement joins TRBV11-3 to TRBJ2-2; TRBD1 agrees at 10 bases. CDR3 length equals 15 residues. From germline, CDR1 is SGHNT and CDR2 YENEEA. V gave up 4 bases and J gave up 6 bases; unmatched junction bases: 5. This chain's CDR3 is CASSSRTGGPGELFF. CDR3 coding DNA: TGTGCCAGCAGCTCCAGGACAGGGGGTCCCGGGGAGCTGTTTTTT.

V usage is TRBV27 and J usage is TRBJ1-5; the D gene is possibly TRBD1 (6 bases). The germline V gene encodes CDR1 MNHEY and CDR2 SMNVEV (reference sequence). The CDR3 is 14 amino acids. The ends were cut back, 3 bases at V and 7 bases at J, with 13 bases in the middle. The CDR3, as DNA: TGTGCCAGCAGTTTGACCCCAGGGGCGCAGCCCCAGCATTTT. It yields the protein CASSLTPGAQPQHF.

The genes are TRBV6-5 and TRBJ2-7, with a possible D match to TRBD2 (5 bases). This CDR3 region has 15 residues. V lost 2 bases and J lost 6, with 17 bases in between. The germline V gene has CDR1 MNHEY and CDR2 SVGAGI. The CDR3 reads CASSYGSRGLTEQYF. In DNA, the CDR3 is TGTGCCAGCAGTTACGGCTCACGGGGATTGACCGAGCAGTACTTC.